The 16 T cell receptor beta chains listed next were all sequenced from one sample in a study of monozygotic twins with inflammatory bowel disease. No DNA is given; TCRdb re-called the 5' RACE reads and lists each CDR3 protein once. This sample's clone table lists more than 300,000 distinct CDR3 sequences. Sequenced: blood. The receptors come from a human donor with ulcerative colitis or Crohn's disease, or a healthy co-twin of an affected twin (not recorded which).

J is TRBJ2-2 and V is TRBV5-1; no DNA is available, so the TRBD2 call from TCRdb remains unchecked. CDR1 SGHRS and CDR2 YFSETQ come from the germline V gene. CDR3 length: 16 amino acids. This CDR3 is CASSATAGVGTGELFF.

The chain combines TRBV5-1 with TRBJ2-5; TCRdb's assignment of TRBD1 cannot be checked, as there is no DNA. There are 15 residues in the CDR3. Germline assignment: CDR1 SGHRS and CDR2 YFSETQ. The CDR3 here is CASSLMGVSGETQYF.

V usage is TRBV7-9 and J usage is TRBJ2-3. Germline lookup yields CDR1 SEHNR and CDR2 FQNEAQ (reference sequence). CDR3 length: 12 residues. The CDR3 here is CASSYETDTQYF.

This chain links TRBV4-3 with TRBJ2-7; there is no DNA to check the TCRdb D call of TRBD1. Germline-derived CDR1 and CDR2 are LGHNA and YSLEER. This CDR3 comprises 15 residues. The CDR3 protein is CASSQQTGTGYEQYF.

This chain uses TRBV6-5 with TRBJ2-2; TCRdb calls TRBD1, which cannot be checked without DNA. Germline assignment: CDR1 MNHEY and CDR2 SVGAGI. This CDR3 spans 17 amino acids. CDR3: CASSYGESQGYTGELFF.

The gene calls are TRBV4-3 and TRBJ2-3. CDR3 length: 13 amino acids. Germline V gene sequence: CDR1 LGHNA, CDR2 YSLEER. CDR3 sequence reads: CASSPKGTHTQYF.

The J gene is TRBJ2-6, the V gene TRBV5-1; the D call from TCRdb, TRBD2, cannot be confirmed without DNA. The CDR3 consists of 20 residues. Germline V lookup: CDR1 SGHRS, CDR2 YFSETQ. This chain's CDR3 is CASSRALTSGPVSGANVLTF.

The V call is TRBV12-3 or TRBV12-4, the J call TRBJ1-5; TCRdb lists TRBD1, though no DNA is available to test this call. This CDR3 is built from 16 residues. CDR3 residues: CASSPDRSHSNQPQHF.

The chain carries TRBV30 and TRBJ1-2. The CDR3 loop spans 14 amino acids. Germline CDR1 reads GTSNPN; CDR2 reads SVGIG (reference sequence). CDR3 sequence: CAWSLSANNYGYTF.

The chain uses TRBV20-1 and TRBJ1-5; with no DNA, the TCRdb D assignment of TRBD1 cannot be verified. The CDR3 contains 16 residues. In germline, CDR1 is DFQATT, CDR2 SNEGSKA (reference sequence). The CDR3 here is CSARIWPGQGNQPQHF.

This chain connects TRBV20-1 to TRBJ1-2; checking the TCRdb D call of TRBD1 is not possible without DNA. The length of the CDR3 is 13 residues. The germline V gene has CDR1 DFQATT and CDR2 SNEGSKA (reference sequence). CDR3 amino acids: CSARDPGERGYTF.

The V and J genes are TRBV7-2 and TRBJ2-3. The germline V gene encodes CDR1 SGHTA and CDR2 FQGNSA. There are 15 residues in the CDR3. This chain's CDR3 is CASRLAGVPTDTQYF. Combining the CDR3 with reference TRBV7-2 and TRBJ2-3 gives the whole variable domain GAGVSQSPSNKVTEKGKDVELRCDPISGHTALYWYRQSLGQGLEFLIYFQGNSAPDKSGLPSDRFSAERTGGSVSTLTIQRTQQEDSAVYLCASRLAGVPTDTQYFGPGTRLTVL.

The rearrangement joins TRBV6-1 to TRBJ2-4; TCRdb lists TRBD1, though no DNA is available to test this call. The CDR3 is 16 amino acids. The V gene's germline CDR1 is MNHNS and CDR2 SASEGT. The CDR3 sequence is CASSLTGAAAKNIQYF.

V gene TRBV12-3 or TRBV12-4 combines with J gene TRBJ1-5; TCRdb selects TRBD1, and the lack of DNA leaves this call unchecked. This CDR3 has 16 amino acids. The CDR3 region is CASSLGRGQDNQPQHF.

The CDR3 reads CASSPWTDISEQYF. The gene calls are TRBV18 and TRBJ2-7. This CDR3 has 14 amino acids. Germline CDR1 reads KGHSH; CDR2 reads LQKENI.

The chain recombines TRBV20-1 with TRBJ2-5; the D call of TRBD2 rests on TCRdb alone, since no DNA is present to check it. Germline V gene sequence: CDR1 DFQATT, CDR2 SNEGSKA (reference sequence). The CDR3 spans 15 residues. The CDR3 sequence: CSAGSSRRAIETQYF.